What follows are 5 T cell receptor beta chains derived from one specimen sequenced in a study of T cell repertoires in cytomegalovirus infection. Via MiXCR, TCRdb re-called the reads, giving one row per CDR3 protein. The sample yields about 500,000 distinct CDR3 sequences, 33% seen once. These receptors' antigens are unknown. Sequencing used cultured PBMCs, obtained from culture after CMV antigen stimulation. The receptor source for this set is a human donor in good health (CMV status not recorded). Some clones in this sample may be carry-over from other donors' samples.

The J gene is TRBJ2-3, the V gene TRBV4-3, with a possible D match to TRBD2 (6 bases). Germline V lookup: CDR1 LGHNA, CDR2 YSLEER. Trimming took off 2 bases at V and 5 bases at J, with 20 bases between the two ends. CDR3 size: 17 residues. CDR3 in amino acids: CASSQTRLDLRGDTQYF. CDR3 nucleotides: TGCGCCAGCAGCCAAACCAGACTAGACCTGAGGGGAGATACGCAGTATTTT.

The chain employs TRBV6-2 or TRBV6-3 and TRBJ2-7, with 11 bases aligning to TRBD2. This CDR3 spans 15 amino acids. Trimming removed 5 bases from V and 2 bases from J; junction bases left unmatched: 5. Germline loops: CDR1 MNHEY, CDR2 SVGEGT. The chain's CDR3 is CASSGLAGGTYEQYV. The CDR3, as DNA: TGTGCCAGCAGTGGTCTAGCGGGAGGCACCTACGAGCAGTACGTC.

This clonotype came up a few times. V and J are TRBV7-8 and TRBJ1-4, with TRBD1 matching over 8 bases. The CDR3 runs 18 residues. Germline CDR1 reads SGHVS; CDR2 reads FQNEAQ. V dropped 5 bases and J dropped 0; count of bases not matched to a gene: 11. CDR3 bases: TGTGCCAGCAGCCCGAGAATGACAGGGGCAACAACTAATGAAAAACTGTTTTTT. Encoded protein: CASSPRMTGATTNEKLFF.

The CDR3 sequence is CASSLRPTGAGSPLHF. CDR3 DNA: TGTGCCAGCAGTTTACGACCGACAGGGGCTGGTTCACCCCTCCACTTT. V gene TRBV27 combines with J gene TRBJ1-6; 8 bases line up with TRBD1. V shed 2 bases and J 9 bases; nucleotides not matched to a gene: 9. The germline V gene encodes CDR1 MNHEY and CDR2 SMNVEV (reference sequence). CDR3 length: 16 amino acids.

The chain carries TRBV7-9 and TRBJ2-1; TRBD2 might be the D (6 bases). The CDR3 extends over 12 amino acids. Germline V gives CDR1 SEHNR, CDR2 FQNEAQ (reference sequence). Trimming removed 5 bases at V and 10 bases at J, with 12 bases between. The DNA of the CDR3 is TGTGCCAGCAGCCCTGAGAGCGGGGAGCAGTTCTTC. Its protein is CASSPESGEQFF.